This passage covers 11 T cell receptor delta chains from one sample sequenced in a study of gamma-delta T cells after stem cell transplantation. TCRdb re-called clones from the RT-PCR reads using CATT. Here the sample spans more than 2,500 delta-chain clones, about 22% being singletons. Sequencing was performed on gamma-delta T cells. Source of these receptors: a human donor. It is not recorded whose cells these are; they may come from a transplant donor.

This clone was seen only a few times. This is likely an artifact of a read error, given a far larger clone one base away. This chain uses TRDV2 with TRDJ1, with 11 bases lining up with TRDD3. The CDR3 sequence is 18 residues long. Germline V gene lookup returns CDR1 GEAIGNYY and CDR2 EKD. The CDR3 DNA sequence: TGTGCCTGTGAGCGACTGGGGGATAGGAACCAAAACACCGATAAACCCATCTTT. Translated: CACERLGDRNQNTDKPIF.

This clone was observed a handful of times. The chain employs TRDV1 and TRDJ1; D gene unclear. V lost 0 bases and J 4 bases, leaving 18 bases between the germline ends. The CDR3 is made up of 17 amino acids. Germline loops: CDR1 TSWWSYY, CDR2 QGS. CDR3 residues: CALGELVGAPALDKLIF. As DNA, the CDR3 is TGTGCTCTTGGGGAACTAGTTGGAGCCCCCGCCCTCGATAAACTCATCTTT.

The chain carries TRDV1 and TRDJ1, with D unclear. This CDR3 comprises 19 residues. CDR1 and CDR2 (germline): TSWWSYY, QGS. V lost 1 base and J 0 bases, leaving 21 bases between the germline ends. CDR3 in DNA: TGTGCTCTTGGGGAACCCTCCACGCGGGCCCTTAAGTACACCGATAAACTCATCTTT. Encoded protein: CALGEPSTRALKYTDKLIF.

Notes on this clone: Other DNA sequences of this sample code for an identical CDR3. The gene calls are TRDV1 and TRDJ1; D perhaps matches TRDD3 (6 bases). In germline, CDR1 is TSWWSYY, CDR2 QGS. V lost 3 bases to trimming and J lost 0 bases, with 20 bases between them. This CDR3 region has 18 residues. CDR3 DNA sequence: TGTGCTCTTGGGGATCTGGGGTCATACGCCGCGTACACCGATAAACTCATCTTT. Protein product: CALGDLGSYAAYTDKLIF.

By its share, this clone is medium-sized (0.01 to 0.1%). In nucleotides, the CDR3 is TGTGCTCTTGGGGAAGGGGTATCTTACTGGGGGATACGCCAGTACACCGATAAACTCATCTTT. Protein sequence: CALGEGVSYWGIRQYTDKLIF. The chain has TRDV1 and TRDJ1; 13 bases agree with TRDD3. The CDR3 has 21 amino acids. The germline V gene has CDR1 TSWWSYY and CDR2 QGS. The J segment lost 0 bases and the V segment lost 2 bases, leaving 15 bases of the junction unmatched.

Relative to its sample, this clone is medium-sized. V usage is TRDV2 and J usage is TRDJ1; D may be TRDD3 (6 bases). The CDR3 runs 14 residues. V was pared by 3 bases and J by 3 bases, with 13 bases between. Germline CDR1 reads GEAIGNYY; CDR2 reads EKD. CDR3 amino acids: CACDGVGVSDKLIF. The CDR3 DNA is TGTGCCTGTGACGGCGTGGGGGTCTCCGATAAACTCATCTTT.

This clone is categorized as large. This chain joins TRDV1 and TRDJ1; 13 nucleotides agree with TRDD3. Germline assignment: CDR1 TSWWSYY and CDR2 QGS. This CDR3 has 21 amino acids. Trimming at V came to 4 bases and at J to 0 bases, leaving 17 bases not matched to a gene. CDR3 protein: CALGAGLPKLGDTGYTDKLIF. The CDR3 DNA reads TGTGCTCTTGGGGCCGGCCTTCCTAAACTGGGGGATACGGGGTACACCGATAAACTCATCTTT.

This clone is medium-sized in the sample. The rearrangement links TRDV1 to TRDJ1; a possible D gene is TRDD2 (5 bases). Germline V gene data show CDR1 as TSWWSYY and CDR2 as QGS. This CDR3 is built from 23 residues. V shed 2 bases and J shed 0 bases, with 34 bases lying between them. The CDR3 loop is CALGEYTSPYGPTASMYTDKLIF. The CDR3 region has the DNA TGTGCTCTTGGGGAATACACTTCCCCCTACGGGCCTACGGCCTCGATGTACACCGATAAACTCATCTTT.

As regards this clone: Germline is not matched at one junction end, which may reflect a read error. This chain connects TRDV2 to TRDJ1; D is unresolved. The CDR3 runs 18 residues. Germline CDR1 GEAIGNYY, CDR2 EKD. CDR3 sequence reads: CACDDPVETLDDADKPIF. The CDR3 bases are TGTGCCTGTGACGATCCCGTAGAAACGCTGGACGACGCCGATAAACCCATCTTT.

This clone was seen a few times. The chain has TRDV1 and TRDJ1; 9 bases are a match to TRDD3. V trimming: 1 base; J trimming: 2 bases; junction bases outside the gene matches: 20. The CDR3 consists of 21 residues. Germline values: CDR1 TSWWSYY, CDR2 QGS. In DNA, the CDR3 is TGTGCTCTTGGGGAACCCACACCCTCCCCGGGGCTGGGGGATCCGACCGATAAACTCATCTTT. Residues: CALGEPTPSPGLGDPTDKLIF.

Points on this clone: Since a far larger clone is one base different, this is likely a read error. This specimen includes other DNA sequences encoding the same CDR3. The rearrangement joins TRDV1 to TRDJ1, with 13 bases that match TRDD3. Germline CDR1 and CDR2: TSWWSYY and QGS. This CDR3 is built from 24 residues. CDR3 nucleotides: TGTGCCCTTGGGGAACGAGCCCTTCCTACGCATACTGGGGGATACGGATTAGGGACCGATAAACTCATCTTT. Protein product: CALGERALPTHTGGYGLGTDKLIF.